Sequencing of this T cell receptor (beta chain) was carried out in a study of T cells after posttransplantation cyclophosphamide. Overall study results and limits: Recipient CMV seropositivity and CMV reactivation strongly tracked TRB clonality. Later blood repertoires were often dominated by clones from the donor CD8+ memory compartment. Skin or GI-infiltrating T cells shared few TRB sequences with blood.

TCRdb keeps only in-frame clones here, not all; method: immunoSEQ multiplex PCR. The profile shows 3,000 to 4,000 clones, roughly 60% of them singletons. The length of the CDR3 is 15 residues. The germline V gene encodes CDR1 SNHLY and CDR2 FYNNEI. V shed 6 bases and J shed 11 bases, with 24 bases lying between them. Turning to this clone: What it binds is not known.

This related bone marrow graft donor gave peripheral blood on the day of marrow donation. The V call is TRBV2, the J call TRBJ2-3, with D possibly being TRBD2 (5 bases). Sequenced input: memory CD8+ T cells sorted from blood. This receptor was obtained from a man aged 30 to 39 in good health and a related stem cell transplant donor. The CDR3 nucleotides are TGTGCCAGCAGCGTGGCCCGAGCAGCGGAGTGGGGGCAGTATTTT. Residues: CASSVARAAEWGQYF.